This T cell receptor beta chain came from a study of identical twins. Study results and limitations: Conclusions rested on cross-sectional statistics rather than following the same donors. In cord blood, abundant beta clonotypes had fewer insertions; memory showed no trend.

CDR3 length equals 14 residues. Trimming shortened V by 0 bases and J by 7 bases, and 13 bases separated the two germline ends. The germline V gene encodes CDR1 SGHNT and CDR2 YYREEE (reference sequence). A word on this clonotype: Its antigen is not known.

Via MiXCR, TCRdb re-called the 5' RACE reads, giving one row per CDR3 protein. The table records about 470,000 distinct CDR3 sequences, 20% to 30% of them present only once. The data were also submitted as part of a second study, on T cells expressing NK-cell markers. That work contributes: Dominant NKG2C+ clonotypes made up about 1.0-7.5% of CD8+ T cells in several donors. Questions lingered over whether expanded NKG2C+ T cell clones were HCMV-specific.

The rearrangement uses TRBV5-4 and TRBJ1-1; D ambiguous. The clonotype was recovered from a woman aged 18-29 years in good health. Sequencing used CD4+ T cells sorted from blood. The CDR3, as DNA: TGTGCCAGCAGCTTGGCCCCCGGGCGGGGTGAAGCTTTCTTT. The encoded protein is CASSLAPGRGEAFF.